This TCR beta chain was identified during a study of shared clonotypes between healthy human individuals. TCRdb keeps only in-frame clones here, not all; method: immunoSEQ multiplex PCR. The sample shows roughly 480,000 clones, 70% to 80% of them seen only once. The CDR3 sequence is 14 residues long. Trimming took 6 bases from V and 1 from J, leaving 13 bases between them. Germline-derived CDR1 and CDR2 are SGHKS and YYEKEE (reference sequence). Material: PBMCs. The TCR originated in a woman in her 40s in good health. Some clones in this sample may be carry-over from other donors' samples. This chain links TRBV5-5 with TRBJ1-1, with D unclear. The CDR3 spells CASTLILRNTEAFF. CDR3 coding DNA: TGTGCCAGCACCCTTATCCTTCGGAACACTGAAGCTTTCTTT.